The 31 T cell receptor beta chains given below trace back to one sample, sequenced in a study of PD-L1 blockade in urothelial cancer. Time point indicated: peripheral blood 6 weeks after treatment start. Here immunoSEQ multiplex PCR was the method, and the copy in TCRdb shows in-frame clones only, minus some. The sample carries 50,000 to 55,000 clones, more than 70% recorded once. This specimen consisted of PBMCs, obtained around atezolizumab (anti-PD-L1) treatment. These receptors originate from a man aged 60 to 69 with urothelial cancer.

The CDR3 sequence: CASSRDATGGSYEQYF. The DNA of the CDR3 is TGTGCCAGCAGCCGGGACGCGACAGGGGGTTCCTACGAGCAGTACTTC. The J gene is TRBJ2-7, the V gene TRBV5-5; the match to TRBD1 covers 9 bases. Germline loops: CDR1 SGHKS, CDR2 YYEKEE (reference sequence). This CDR3 comprises 16 residues. Losses at the gene ends were 4 bases for V and 1 base for J; bases not matched to a gene: 9.

Only one count was recorded for this clone. The rearrangement links TRBV6-5 to TRBJ1-1; D not resolved. The CDR3 has 13 amino acids. Per the germline V gene, CDR1 is MNHEY and CDR2 is SVGAGI. V was shortened by 2 bases and J by 5 bases, with 9 bases between the two germline ends. CDR3 sequence reads: CASSYGSGTEAFF. The CDR3, as DNA: TGTGCCAGCAGTTACGGATCGGGTACTGAAGCTTTCTTT.

V usage is TRBV5-6 and J usage is TRBJ1-1, with 7 bases matching TRBD1. Germline V gene data show CDR1 as SGHDT and CDR2 as YYEEEE. Losses at the gene ends were 6 bases for V and 1 base for J; bases not matched to a gene: 6. This CDR3 has 14 residues. The CDR3 region is CASIPGQRNTEAFF. In DNA, the CDR3 is TGTGCCAGCATCCCGGGACAGAGGAACACTGAAGCTTTCTTT.

This clone has only one observation. The rearrangement joins TRBV4-3 to TRBJ1-4; D remains ambiguous. Between the trimmed V and J ends, which lost 0 bases and 7 bases, there was a span of 9 bases. The CDR3 is 14 amino acids. Germline CDR1 reads LGHNA; CDR2 reads YSLEER. The CDR3 DNA reads TGCGCCAGCAGCCAAGAAGGTCGCGGTGAAAAACTGTTTTTT. It translates to CASSQEGRGEKLFF.

The V and J genes are TRBV5-6 and TRBJ2-1; the match to TRBD1 covers 7 bases. J lost 9 bases, V lost 2 bases, and 5 bases had no gene match. Germline V CDR1 and CDR2: SGHDT, YYEEEE. CDR3 length: 13 amino acids. The CDR3 sequence: CASSFGTEGEQFF. DNA of the CDR3: TGTGCCAGCAGCTTCGGGACAGAGGGTGAGCAGTTCTTC.

V is TRBV7-9 and J is TRBJ1-1; tentative D call: TRBD1 (6 bases). Germline CDR1 SEHNR, CDR2 FQNEAQ (reference sequence). CDR3 size: 13 residues. V was pared by 7 bases and J by 6 bases, with 15 bases between. This CDR3 reads CASTKTGFPEAFF. The DNA of the CDR3 is TGTGCCAGCACAAAAACAGGGTTCCCTGAAGCTTTCTTT.

This chain uses TRBV11-2 with TRBJ1-2, with 7 bases aligning to TRBD1. The CDR3 sequence is 13 residues long. Germline-derived CDR1 and CDR2 are SGHAT and FQNNGV. V gave up 7 bases and J gave up 3 bases; unmatched junction bases: 5. This CDR3 reads CASTLGTDYGYTF. In DNA form, the CDR3 reads TGTGCCAGCACCCTAGGGACAGACTATGGCTACACCTTC.

The chain couples TRBV5-4 to TRBJ2-3, with 8 bases fitting TRBD2. V gave up 0 bases and J gave up 3 bases; unmatched junction bases: 6. Germline lookup yields CDR1 SGHNT and CDR2 YYREEE (reference sequence). The CDR3 length is 16 residues. CDR3 sequence: CASSLARVAGTDTQYF. CDR3 coding DNA: TGTGCCAGCAGCTTGGCCAGAGTAGCGGGGACAGATACGCAGTATTTT.

This chain connects TRBV7-8 to TRBJ2-5; 9 bases align to TRBD1. V lost 5 bases and J lost 13; bases outside the gene matches: 8. CDR1 and CDR2 (germline): SGHVS, FQNEAQ. The length of the CDR3 is 12 residues. CDR3 amino acids: CASSRDRETRYF. The CDR3 DNA reads TGTGCCAGCAGCCGGGACAGGGAAACGCGGTACTTC.

This sequence joins TRBV12-5 and TRBJ2-7; 9 bases map to TRBD1. Germline CDR1 and CDR2: LGHNT and FRNRAP. The CDR3 is 15 amino acids. V was clipped by 0 bases and J by 3 bases; unmatched bases: 3. DNA for the CDR3: TGTGCTAGTGGTTTGGTACCGGGACAGGGCTACGAGCAGTACTTC. Translation: CASGLVPGQGYEQYF.

The rearrangement uses TRBV4-1 and TRBJ2-3; 8 bases fit TRBD2. The CDR3 runs 14 residues. The junction had 6 bases not matched to a gene; V was cut back by 6 bases and J by 4 bases. Germline-derived CDR1 and CDR2 are MGHRA and YSYEKL. CDR3 in DNA: TGCGCCAGCAGGACTAGCGTTTTCCCAGATACGCAGTATTTT. Translation gives CASRTSVFPDTQYF.

V is TRBV9 and J is TRBJ2-7, with D perhaps TRBD2 (7 bases). The ends were cut back, 4 bases at V and 7 bases at J, with 21 bases in the middle. The CDR3 extends over 15 amino acids. Germline V lookup: CDR1 SGDLS, CDR2 YYNGEE. This chain's CDR3 is CASSSQAGAQDEQYF. CDR3 coding DNA: TGTGCCAGCAGCTCTCAGGCGGGGGCGCAGGATGAGCAGTACTTC.

This CDR3 reads CASSVAGRSTDTQYF. The CDR3 DNA sequence: TGTGCCAGCAGCGTAGCAGGTCGCAGCACAGATACGCAGTATTTT. This chain connects TRBV9 to TRBJ2-3; the D is unclear. The ends were cut back, 0 bases at V and 0 bases at J, with 8 bases in the middle. The CDR3 runs 15 residues. Germline V gene data show CDR1 as SGDLS and CDR2 as YYNGEE.

This chain joins TRBV6-5 and TRBJ2-3; 10 bases fit TRBD2. Germline CDR1 MNHEY, CDR2 SVGAGI. Germline trimming cut 8 bases from V and 3 bases from J; bases unmatched to any gene: 5. The CDR3 runs 14 residues. The DNA for the CDR3 is TGTGCCAGCTCCGGGACTAGCGAAACAGATACGCAGTATTTT. This sequence encodes CASSGTSETDTQYF.

The V call is TRBV9, the J call TRBJ1-2, with TRBD1 as a possible D gene (6 bases). Germline V gene lookup returns CDR1 SGDLS and CDR2 YYNGEE. Between the trimmed V and J ends, which lost 0 bases and 7 bases, there was a span of 13 bases. The CDR3 loop spans 14 amino acids. In nucleotides, the CDR3 is TGTGCCAGCAGCGTAGAATCAGGGGATTTTGGCTACACCTTC. Its translation is CASSVESGDFGYTF.

The chain couples TRBV5-5 to TRBJ1-1; tentatively, D is TRBD1 (5 bases). Germline-derived CDR1 and CDR2 are SGHKS and YYEKEE (reference sequence). There are 14 residues in the CDR3. Trimming removed 4 bases at V and 0 bases at J, with 10 bases between. The CDR3 sequence: CASSRGSMNTEAFF. The CDR3 DNA reads TGTGCCAGCAGCAGGGGCTCGATGAACACTGAAGCTTTCTTT.

The chain has TRBV28 and TRBJ2-7; a possible D gene is TRBD2 (5 bases). CDR1 MDHEN and CDR2 SYDVKM come from the germline V gene. This CDR3 comprises 15 residues. V lost 2 bases and J 5 bases, leaving 16 bases between the germline ends. DNA of the CDR3: TGTGCCAGCAGTTTACCCGGGGAAGGCACTGACGAGCAGTACTTC. Encoded protein: CASSLPGEGTDEQYF. The whole variable domain, remainder taken from reference TRBV28 and TRBJ2-7, is DVKVTQSSRYLVKRTGEKVFLECVQDMDHENMFWYRQDPGLGLRLIYFSYDVKMKEKGDIPEGYSVSREKKERFSLILESASTNQTSMYLCASSLPGEGTDEQYFGPGTRLTVT.

The V call is TRBV5-4, the J call TRBJ2-1, with TRBD2 matching 9 bases. After removal of 2 bases from V and 10 bases from J, the junction contained 10 bases not matched to a gene. Per germline, CDR1 SGHNT and CDR2 YYREEE (reference sequence). The CDR3 covers 15 residues. CDR3: CASSFDASGVKEQFF. The CDR3 coding sequence is TGTGCCAGCAGCTTTGATGCTAGCGGGGTAAAGGAGCAGTTCTTC. The full variable domain, rest sourced from reference TRBV5-4 and TRBJ2-1, is ETGVTQSPTHLIKTRGQQVTLRCSSQSGHNTVSWYQQALGQGPQFIFQYYREEENGRGNFPPRFSGLQFPNYSSELNVNALELDDSALYLCASSFDASGVKEQFFGPGTRLTVL.

This clone was recorded once. The chain combines TRBV5-1 with TRBJ2-3; 9 bases match TRBD2. CDR1 is SGHRS, CDR2 YFSETQ, per germline. V trimming: 0 bases; J trimming: 4 bases; junction bases outside the gene matches: 6. The CDR3 is 16 amino acids. For the CDR3, the DNA is TGCGCCAGCAGCTTGGGTGCGGGGGGGGATTCAGATACGCAGTATTTT. As protein: CASSLGAGGDSDTQYF.

J is TRBJ2-2 and V is TRBV15; 14 bases line up with TRBD2. Germline CDR1 is LNHNV and CDR2 is YYDKDF (reference sequence). The CDR3 totals 21 residues. With 3 bases clipped from V and 2 bases from J, the junction kept 14 bases outside the gene matches. CDR3 coding DNA: TGTGCCACCAGCAGCGAATACACGGGGACTAGCGGGAGTTTCAACACCGGGGAGCTGTTTTTT. Protein: CATSSEYTGTSGSFNTGELFF. Full variable domain (missing parts from reference TRBV15 and TRBJ2-2): DAMVIQNPRYQVTQFGKPVTLSCSQTLNHNVMYWYQQKSSQAPKLLFHYYDKDFNNEADTPDNFQSRRPNTSFCFLDIRSPGLGDTAMYLCATSSEYTGTSGSFNTGELFFGEGSRLTVL.

V and J are TRBV29-1 and TRBJ1-4; 9 bases are a match to TRBD1. The germline V gene encodes CDR1 SQVTM and CDR2 ANQGSEA. V lost 7 bases to trimming and J lost 5 bases; unmatched junction nucleotides: 5. There are 13 residues in the CDR3. The CDR3 region is CSATGTGNEKLFF. The CDR3 DNA reads as TGCAGCGCCACCGGGACAGGGAATGAAAAACTGTTTTTT. The full variable domain, completed using reference TRBV29-1 and TRBJ1-4, is SAVISQKPSRDICQRGTSLTIQCQVDSQVTMMFWYRQQPGQSLTLIATANQGSEATYESGFVIDKFPISRPNLTFSTLTVSNMSPEDSSIYLCSATGTGNEKLFFGSGTQLSVL.

The CDR3 loop is CASSLGAGRRSLNIQYF. The CDR3 bases are TGCGCCAGCAGCTTGGGAGCCGGCCGGCGGTCTTTAAACATTCAGTACTTC. The chain has TRBV5-1 and TRBJ2-4; D gene unclear. This CDR3 spans 17 amino acids. Germline values: CDR1 SGHRS, CDR2 YFSETQ. V was shortened by 0 bases and J by 6 bases, with 19 bases between the two germline ends.

The genes are TRBV11-2 and TRBJ2-1; 8 positions agree with TRBD2. CDR1 SGHAT and CDR2 FQNNGV come from the germline V gene. The CDR3 has 17 residues. J was trimmed by 10 bases and V by 1 base; bases with no gene match: 15. CDR3 nucleotides: TGTGCCAGCAGCTTAGGCAGGCTTGGAGCGGGAGCACCCGAGCAGTTCTTC. This gives the protein CASSLGRLGAGAPEQFF.

V gene TRBV7-2 combines with J gene TRBJ2-3, with TRBD2 identical over 10 bases. The V segment lost 1 base and the J segment 2 bases; nucleotides outside the gene matches: 6. The germline gives CDR1 SGHTA, CDR2 FQGNSA. The CDR3 is 17 amino acids. CDR3: CASSLGGSGRLTDTQYF. CDR3 bases: TGTGCCAGCAGCTTAGGGGGTAGCGGGAGGCTCACAGATACGCAGTATTTT.

The CDR3 spells CASSIGGQGARFDTQYF. The CDR3 DNA follows: TGTGCCAGTAGTATCGGGGGACAGGGGGCTAGATTCGATACGCAGTATTTT. The V gene is TRBV19, the J gene TRBJ2-3, with TRBD1 matching over 12 bases. The CDR3 runs 17 residues. CDR1 LNHDA and CDR2 SQIVND come from the germline V gene (reference sequence). Losses at the gene ends were 3 bases for V and 6 bases for J; bases not matched to a gene: 10.

This clone is a singleton in its sample. J is TRBJ1-1 and V is TRBV7-2; D may be TRBD1 (6 bases). Per germline, CDR1 SGHTA and CDR2 FQGNSA. The CDR3 runs 16 residues. The V gene lost 2 bases and the J gene lost 4 bases, with 17 bases spanning the gap. CDR3 region: CASSLSTDSFGTEAFF. The CDR3, as DNA: TGTGCCAGCAGCTTATCGACGGACAGTTTTGGCACTGAAGCTTTCTTT.

The chain recombines TRBV19 with TRBJ1-1, with a weak D call TRBD1 (5 bases). V was trimmed by 3 bases and J by 3 bases, leaving 8 bases between them. The germline V gene has CDR1 LNHDA and CDR2 SQIVND (reference sequence). This CDR3 region has 13 residues. The CDR3 DNA reads as TGTGCCAGTAGTATCAGGGAAGACACTGAAGCTTTCTTT. Protein sequence: CASSIREDTEAFF.

This rearrangement joins TRBV9 to TRBJ2-5; 8 positions agree with TRBD2. CDR3 length equals 14 residues. Losses at the gene ends were 3 bases for V and 5 bases for J; bases not matched to a gene: 6. CDR1 is SGDLS and CDR2 is YYNGEE in the germline V gene. CDR3 sequence: CASSAGLAAETQYF. The CDR3 DNA sequence: TGTGCCAGCAGCGCAGGACTAGCTGCGGAGACCCAGTACTTC.

The chain joins TRBV7-3 to TRBJ1-4, with TRBD1 matching 7 bases. The CDR3 spans 15 residues. Germline V gene data show CDR1 as SGHTA and CDR2 as FQGTGA. V lost 5 bases, J lost 8 bases, and 11 bases stayed unmatched. The CDR3 is CASSRPTGTVEKLFF. As DNA, the CDR3 is TGTGCCAGCAGCCGACCAACCGGGACAGTCGAAAAACTGTTTTTT.

V gene TRBV5-4 combines with J gene TRBJ2-1; 9 bases fit TRBD2. CDR3 size: 13 residues. CDR1 and CDR2 (germline): SGHNT, YYREEE (reference sequence). The trim removed 0 bases at V and 15 bases at J, leaving 7 bases unmatched. The CDR3 nucleotides are TGTGCCAGCAGCTTGGGGACTAGCGCCTTTTGGTTCTTC. Its translation is CASSLGTSAFWFF.

The rearrangement links TRBV27 to TRBJ1-1, with D unclear. CDR1 and CDR2 (germline): MNHEY, SMNVEV (reference sequence). The CDR3 sequence is 14 residues long. V lost 3 bases and J lost 0, with 8 bases in between. The DNA for the CDR3 is TGTGCCAGCAGTTTGCGGAAATTGAACACTGAAGCTTTCTTT. Encoded protein: CASSLRKLNTEAFF.